The 16 T cell receptor beta chains listed next were all sequenced from one sample in a study of cytomegalovirus exposure and HLA in healthy donors. Both 60 Vbeta primers and 13 Jbeta primers went into the PCR. Here immunoSEQ multiplex PCR was the method, and the copy in TCRdb shows in-frame clones only, minus some. The sample lists some 160,000 clones; around 84% were seen once. The sequenced sample was PBMCs. All receptors derive from a man aged 45-65 years in good health and CMV-seropositive.

This clone was seen a handful of times. The sample holds other DNA sequences that translate to the same CDR3. The DNA of the CDR3 is TGTGCCAGCAGTTATACTAGCTCCTACAATGAGCAGTTCTTC. It encodes CASSYTSSYNEQFF. J is TRBJ2-1 and V is TRBV6-5, with D possibly being TRBD2 (5 bases). Looked up from germline, CDR1 is MNHEY and CDR2 is SVGAGI. The CDR3 spans 14 residues. The V end lost 3 bases, the J end lost 0 bases, and 6 bases lay between the germline ends.

This clone has more than one count but fewer than ten. V is TRBV5-1 and J is TRBJ2-1; 14 bases are a match to TRBD2. Germline V lookup: CDR1 SGHRS, CDR2 YFSETQ. The CDR3 is made up of 19 amino acids. V lost 4 bases, J lost 7 bases, and 16 bases stayed unmatched. The CDR3 DNA reads as TGCGCCAGCAGCCAACTTTCCGGGACTAGCGGGGGAGTACGGAATGAGCAGTTCTTC. It translates to CASSQLSGTSGGVRNEQFF.

This clone was seen only a few times. The gene calls are TRBV27 and TRBJ1-3, with TRBD1 matching over 7 bases. The CDR3 length is 13 residues. Germline V gives CDR1 MNHEY, CDR2 SMNVEV (reference sequence). V lost 4 bases to trimming and J lost 4 bases; unmatched junction nucleotides: 1. CDR3 loop: CASSSTGGNTIYF. In DNA form, the CDR3 reads TGTGCCAGCAGTTCGACAGGGGGAAACACCATATATTTT.

This clone was picked up one time. CDR3 sequence: CASALRPGHYEQYF. In DNA, the CDR3 is TGTGCTAGTGCCCTTAGGCCGGGTCACTACGAGCAGTACTTC. The rearrangement uses TRBV12-5 and TRBJ2-7; D unresolved. The germline V and J ends were trimmed by 7 bases and 3 bases, with 16 bases remaining between them. Germline V gene data show CDR1 as LGHNT and CDR2 as FRNRAP. CDR3 length equals 14 residues.

The chain recombines TRBV11-3 with TRBJ1-6, with 7 positions matching TRBD1. With 5 bases clipped from V and 7 bases from J, the junction kept 5 bases outside the gene matches. This CDR3 comprises 14 residues. Germline V gene lookup returns CDR1 SGHNT and CDR2 YENEEA. This CDR3 is CASSQGDRNSPLHF. The CDR3 nucleotides are TGTGCCAGCAGCCAAGGGGACAGAAATTCACCCCTCCACTTT.

V and J are TRBV2 and TRBJ1-2, with D possibly TRBD1 on 6 matching bases. The V end lost 1 base, the J end lost 3 bases, and 12 bases lay between the germline ends. This CDR3 spans 15 amino acids. CDR1 and CDR2 from the germline V gene are SNHLY and FYNNEI. CDR3 region: CASSEEWDMDYGYTF. Here the CDR3 DNA reads TGTGCCAGCAGTGAAGAGTGGGACATGGACTATGGCTACACCTTC.

The chain joins TRBV7-2 to TRBJ1-2; D is undetermined. The CDR3 contains 15 residues. V was clipped by 0 bases and J by 2 bases, with 10 bases between them. CDR1 is SGHTA and CDR2 is FQGNSA in the germline V gene. CDR3 sequence (DNA): TGTGCCAGCAGCTTAGCGCTAGGAGAGAACTATGGCTACACCTTC. Its protein product is CASSLALGENYGYTF. The complete variable domain, with remaining parts taken from reference TRBV7-2 and TRBJ1-2, reads GAGVSQSPSNKVTEKGKDVELRCDPISGHTALYWYRQSLGQGLEFLIYFQGNSAPDKSGLPSDRFSAERTGGSVSTLTIQRTQQEDSAVYLCASSLALGENYGYTFGSGTRLTVV.

The chain recombines TRBV27 with TRBJ2-3; possible D gene TRBD1, 7 bases. Germline values: CDR1 MNHEY, CDR2 SMNVEV (reference sequence). Trimming pared 3 bases from V and 4 bases from J, leaving 14 bases between. The CDR3 consists of 15 residues. Here the CDR3 reads CASSLAGGRPDTQYF. In DNA form, the CDR3 reads TGTGCCAGCAGTTTGGCAGGGGGGCGGCCAGATACGCAGTATTTT.

The genes are TRBV11-2 and TRBJ1-2, with D uncertain. CDR3 size: 14 residues. In germline, CDR1 is SGHAT, CDR2 FQNNGV. Deletions cut 5 bases from V and 4 bases from J, with 14 bases between. The CDR3 sequence: CASSPLGGGYGYTF. The CDR3 nucleotides read TGTGCCAGCAGCCCGCTAGGTGGCGGCTATGGCTACACCTTC.

This chain joins TRBV9 and TRBJ1-2; no clear D gene. Trimming removed 3 bases from V and 3 bases from J, with 3 bases in between. The CDR3 extends over 11 amino acids. Germline CDR1 SGDLS, CDR2 YYNGEE. In DNA, the CDR3 is TGTGCCAGCAGCGCCGACTATGGCTACACCTTC. It specifies CASSADYGYTF.

The chain carries TRBV30 and TRBJ1-1, with D possibly being TRBD1 (5 bases). This CDR3 has 17 residues. With 7 bases removed from V and 3 bases from J, the gap between germline ends came to 27 bases. Germline V gives CDR1 GTSNPN, CDR2 SVGIG (reference sequence). CDR3 residues: CALVELGRGRAYTEAFF. The CDR3 coding sequence is TGTGCCTTAGTAGAACTAGGGAGGGGCAGGGCCTACACTGAAGCTTTCTTT.

This chain connects TRBV27 to TRBJ1-5, with 10 bases identical to TRBD1. Germline CDR1 and CDR2: MNHEY and SMNVEV (reference sequence). CDR3 length: 14 amino acids. The trim removed 6 bases at V and 3 bases at J, leaving 2 bases unmatched. The CDR3: CASRGTGVNQPQHF. CDR3 nucleotide sequence: TGTGCCAGCAGAGGGACAGGGGTCAATCAGCCCCAGCATTTT.

The rearrangement links TRBV14 to TRBJ2-7, with 8 bases aligning to TRBD1. Germline CDR1 SGHDN, CDR2 FVKESK. V was clipped by 6 bases and J by 2 bases; unmatched bases: 6. The CDR3 is made up of 14 amino acids. The CDR3 nucleotides are TGTGCCAGCAGTGTGGGACAGGAGCCCTACGAGCAGTACTTC. It codes for CASSVGQEPYEQYF.

The V call is TRBV12-5, the J call TRBJ2-5, with no clear D. Trimming removed 7 bases at V and 0 bases at J, with 9 bases between. The germline V gene has CDR1 LGHNT and CDR2 FRNRAP. There are 13 residues in the CDR3. The CDR3: CASVLNYQETQYF. Here the CDR3 DNA reads TGTGCTAGTGTCTTAAATTACCAAGAGACCCAGTACTTC. The full variable domain, in which reference TRBV12-5 and TRBJ2-5 provide the parts outside the CDR3, is DARVTQTPRHKVTEMGQEVTMRCQPILGHNTVFWYRQTMMQGLELLAYFRNRAPLDDSGMPKDRFSAEMPDATLATLKIQPSEPRDSAVYFCASVLNYQETQYFGPGTRLLVL.

This rearrangement joins TRBV27 to TRBJ1-5; D unclear. Germline V gene sequence: CDR1 MNHEY, CDR2 SMNVEV (reference sequence). Trimming shortened V by 5 bases and J by 0 bases, and 8 bases separated the two germline ends. The CDR3 totals 14 residues. The CDR3 protein is CASSRGGSNQPQHF. CDR3 coding DNA: TGTGCCAGCAGTCGGGGTGGTAGCAATCAGCCCCAGCATTTT.

This clone was recorded once. The J gene is TRBJ2-1, the V gene TRBV29-1, with TRBD2 matching over 7 bases. This CDR3 has 13 residues. The germline V gene has CDR1 SQVTM and CDR2 ANQGSEA. V gave up 7 bases and J gave up 4 bases; unmatched junction bases: 7. The CDR3 loop is CSALGEGYNEQFF. Here the CDR3 DNA reads TGCAGCGCGCTAGGGGAGGGATACAATGAGCAGTTCTTC.